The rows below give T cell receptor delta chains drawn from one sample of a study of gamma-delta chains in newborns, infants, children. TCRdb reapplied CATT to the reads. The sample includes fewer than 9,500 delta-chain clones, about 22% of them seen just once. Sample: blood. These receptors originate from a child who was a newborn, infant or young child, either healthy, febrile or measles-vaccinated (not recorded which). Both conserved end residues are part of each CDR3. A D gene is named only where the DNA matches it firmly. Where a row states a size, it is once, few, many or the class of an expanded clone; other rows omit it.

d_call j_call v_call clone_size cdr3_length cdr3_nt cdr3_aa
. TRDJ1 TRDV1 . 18 TGTGCTCTTGGGGAACTATACCACGGGAGATACGCTGACGATAAACTCATCTTT CALGELYHGRYADDKLIF
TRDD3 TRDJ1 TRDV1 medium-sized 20 TGTGCTCTTGGGGGTCGTGCCAAACTGGGGAAGGAGAGGGTCACCGATAAACTCATCTTT CALGGRAKLGKERVTDKLIF
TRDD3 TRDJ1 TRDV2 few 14 TGTGCCTGTGACACTTGGGGGAGCACCGATAAACTCATCTTT CACDTWGSTDKLIF
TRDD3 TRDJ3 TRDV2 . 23 TGTGCCTGTGACACCCTCGTCTGGGAGGCTGGGGGTTACCCCTCCTGGGACACCCGACAGATGTTTTTC CACDTLVWEAGGYPSWDTRQMFF
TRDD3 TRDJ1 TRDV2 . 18 TGTGCCTGTCACCTCCTAGGCCTGGGGGATACGATGACCGATAAACTCATCTTT CACHLLGLGDTMTDKLIF
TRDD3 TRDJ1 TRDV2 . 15 TGTGCCTGTGATCCACTACTGGGGGATACGCACGGACTCATCTTT CACDPLLGDTHGLIF
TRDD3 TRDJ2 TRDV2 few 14 TGTGCCTGTGAACCACTGGGGGGCCCAGCACAACTCTTCTTT CACEPLGGPAQLFF
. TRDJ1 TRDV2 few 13 TGTGCCTGTGCTCTCCTAGGCACCGATAAACTCATCTTT CACALLGTDKLIF
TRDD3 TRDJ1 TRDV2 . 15 TGTGCCTGTGACACCCTGGGGGGTTACACCGATAAACTCATCTTT CACDTLGGYTDKLIF
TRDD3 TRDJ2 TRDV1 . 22 TGTGCTCTTGGGGAACTTATACATTACTGGGGGTCCCTAATGGCTTTGACAGCACAACTCTTCTTT CALGELIHYWGSLMALTAQLFF
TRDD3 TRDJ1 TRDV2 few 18 TGTGCCTGTGACGCCGTTCGTACTGGGGGAACTAACACCGATAAACTCATCTTT CACDAVRTGGTNTDKLIF
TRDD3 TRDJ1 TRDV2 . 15 TGCGCCTGTGACGTACTGGGGGACAACACCGATAAACTCATCTTT CACDVLGDNTDKLIF
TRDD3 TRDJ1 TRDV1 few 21 TGTGCTCTTGGGGATCCTTGGGGGTACTGGGGGGCCAAGCCCCACACCGATAAACCCATCTTT CALGDPWGYWGAKPHTDKPIF
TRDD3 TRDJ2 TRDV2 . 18 TGTGCCTGTGACGAAGTACTGGGGGACGTCACTTTGACAGCACAACTCTTCTTT CACDEVLGDVTLTAQLFF
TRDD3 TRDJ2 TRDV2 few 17 TGTGCCTGTGACCCATTACTGGGGGATACATTCACAGCACAACTCTTCTTT CACDPLLGDTFTAQLFF
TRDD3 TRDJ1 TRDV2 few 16 TGTGCCTGTGACCTACTGGGGGATGGAGGGACCGATAAACTCATCTTT CACDLLGDGGTDKLIF
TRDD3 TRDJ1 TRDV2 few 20 TGTGCCTGTGACTCTTTACTCGACAGCAAAACTGGGGGATACACCGATAAACTCATCTTT CACDSLLDSKTGGYTDKLIF
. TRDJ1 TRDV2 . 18 TGTGCCTATGACACCCGAAGGGGGGAGACGAAGGACACTGATAAAATCATCTTT CAYDTRRGETKDTDKIIF
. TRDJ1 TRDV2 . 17 TGTGCCTGTGACGCCGTCGGGGGGACCATGTACACCGATAAACTCATCTTT CACDAVGGTMYTDKLIF
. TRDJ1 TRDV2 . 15 TGTGCCTGTGACACCTGGGGGCCCTTGGCCGATAAACTCATCTTT CACDTWGPLADKLIF
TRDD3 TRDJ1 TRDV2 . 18 TGTGCCTGTGATCCACTGGGGGATAAGAACCTGTACACCGATAAACTCATCTTT CACDPLGDKNLYTDKLIF
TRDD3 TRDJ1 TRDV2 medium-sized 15 TGTGCCTGTGACACTCTTGGGGGATACACCGATAAACTCATCTTT CACDTLGGYTDKLIF
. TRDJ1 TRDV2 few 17 TGTGCCTGTGACGACGTGGGATCCTCGGAGCCCACCGATAAACTCATCTTT CACDDVGSSEPTDKLIF
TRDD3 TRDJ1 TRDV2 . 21 TGTGCCTGTGACACCCTACTAGTACTGGGGGATAACAGGATCGGGACCGATAAACTCATCTTT CACDTLLVLGDNRIGTDKLIF
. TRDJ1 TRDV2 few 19 TGTGCCTGTGACACTCTCGGCCGGGTGGGGGCCGAGTACACCGATAAACTCATCTTT CACDTLGRVGAEYTDKLIF
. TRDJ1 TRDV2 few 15 TGTGCCTGTGACCCGGTGGGGGGGGACACCGATAAACTCATCTTT CACDPVGGDTDKLIF
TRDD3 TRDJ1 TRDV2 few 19 TGTGCCTGTGACAATCTCCCTTATACTGGGGGCGGAGACACCGATAAACTCATCTTT CACDNLPYTGGGDTDKLIF
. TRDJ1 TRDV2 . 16 TGTGCCTGTGACCCACTCCAGGAGGGGGGTTCGAGGGGACTCATCTTT CACDPLQEGGSRGLIF
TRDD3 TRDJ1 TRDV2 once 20 TGTGCCTGTGACACCGTTGCCAAGGCTCTTACACTGGGGGATACCGATAAACTCATCTTT CACDTVAKALTLGDTDKLIF
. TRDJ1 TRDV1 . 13 TGTGCTCTTGGAAGACCCCCAACCAAACCACTCATCTTT CALGRPPTKPLIF
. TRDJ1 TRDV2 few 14 TGTGCCTGTGACTCTGTGGGGTACACCGATAAACTCATCTTT CACDSVGYTDKLIF
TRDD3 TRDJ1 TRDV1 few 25 TGTGCTCTTGGGGAGCACGCTCAGGGGGTGGGGGATACGCAAGGGCATTCTCGGTACACCGATAAACTCATCTTT CALGEHAQGVGDTQGHSRYTDKLIF
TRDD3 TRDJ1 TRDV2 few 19 TGTGCCTGTGACACCGCGAGTACTGGGGGTCTGACGTACACCGATAAACTCATCTTT CACDTASTGGLTYTDKLIF
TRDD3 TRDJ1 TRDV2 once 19 TGTGCCTGTGACACCATCGCCGTACTGGGGGACACGAACACCGATAAACTCATCTTT CACDTIAVLGDTNTDKLIF
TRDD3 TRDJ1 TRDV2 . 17 TGTGCCTGTGACGGGCTGGGGGACTCTCGGCACACCGATAAACTCATCTTT CACDGLGDSRHTDKLIF
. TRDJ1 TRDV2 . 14 TGTGCCTGTGACGCGATTGGAAGCGAGGATAAACTCATCTTT CACDAIGSEDKLIF